Shown below are 26 T cell receptor beta chains from a single sample sequenced in a study of T cells after yellow fever vaccination. TCRdb itself ran the 5' RACE reads through MiXCR, one entry per CDR3 protein. The sample lists under 300,000 distinct CDR3 sequences, roughly 7.2% occurring once. The sequenced sample was CD4+ T cells sorted from PBMCs, obtained 15 days after the yellow fever booster vaccination. These receptors originate from a man aged 25 to 45 who received the YFV17D yellow fever vaccine.

This clonotype occurred a few times. The gene calls are TRBV6-2 or TRBV6-3 and TRBJ1-2; 7 bases line up with TRBD1. The germline gives CDR1 MNHEY, CDR2 SVGEGT. The V segment lost 6 bases and the J segment 1 base; nucleotides outside the gene matches: 5. The CDR3 spans 14 residues. The DNA of the CDR3 is TGTGCCAGCAGACGGGACAGCCTTAACTATGGCTACACCTTC. Its protein product is CASRRDSLNYGYTF.

This sequence joins TRBV5-6 and TRBJ2-6; D is perhaps TRBD1 (5 bases). Between the trimmed V and J ends, which lost 4 bases and 1 base, there was a span of 15 bases. CDR3 length: 17 residues. From germline, CDR1 is SGHDT and CDR2 YYEEEE. CDR3 nucleotide sequence: TGTGCCAGCAGCCATCCTGTGACAGTTTCTGGGGCCAACGTCCTGACTTTC. Protein: CASSHPVTVSGANVLTF.

This sequence joins TRBV7-2 and TRBJ2-7; D not resolved. CDR3 size: 13 residues. V lost 3 bases and J 7 bases, leaving 13 bases between the germline ends. Germline assignment: CDR1 SGHTA and CDR2 FQGNSA. In nucleotides, the CDR3 is TGTGCCAGCAGCTTGTCGGCGTTGGGTGAGCAGTACTTC. Translation: CASSLSALGEQYF.

This clonotype came up a few times. The DNA for the CDR3 is TGTGCCAGCAGCTTGGGGGCCGAGATACAGACCCAGTACTTC. Translating it yields CASSLGAEIQTQYF. This rearrangement joins TRBV5-4 to TRBJ2-5, with D unclear. Germline values: CDR1 SGHNT, CDR2 YYREEE (reference sequence). This CDR3 has 14 residues. V shed 0 bases and J shed 6 bases, with 12 bases lying between them.

The chain has TRBV5-4 and TRBJ2-7, with D perhaps being TRBD1 or TRBD2 (6 bases each). CDR1 and CDR2 from the germline V gene are SGHNT and YYREEE (reference sequence). V was clipped by 0 bases and J by 6 bases, with 10 bases between them. This CDR3 has 13 residues. CDR3 loop: CASSLEGGSEQYF. The DNA of the CDR3 is TGTGCCAGCAGCTTGGAAGGGGGGTCCGAGCAGTACTTC.

The chain combines TRBV18 with TRBJ2-3, with 7 bases that match TRBD1. CDR3 length: 17 amino acids. Per germline, CDR1 KGHSH and CDR2 LQKENI. V shed 4 bases and J 3 bases; nucleotides not matched to a gene: 13. The CDR3 sequence is CASSRVWDSPRTDTQYF. DNA of the CDR3: TGTGCCAGCTCACGGGTGTGGGACAGCCCAAGAACAGATACGCAGTATTTT.

This clonotype was recorded at least ten times. One end of the junction varies from germline; a read error may be responsible. This chain links TRBV20-1 with TRBJ2-7; D is tentatively TRBD1 or TRBD2 (5 bases each). Germline values: CDR1 DFQATT, CDR2 SNEGSKA (reference sequence). The CDR3 has 14 residues. The CDR3 bases are TGCAGCGCTAATCGGGGTCAGGGACCTTACGAGCAGTACTTC. Translating it yields CSANRGQGPYEQYF.

The V call is TRBV2, the J call TRBJ1-2, with D perhaps TRBD1 (5 bases). CDR3 size: 13 residues. V dropped 4 bases and J dropped 3 bases, with 9 bases sitting between them. Germline V gene data show CDR1 as SNHLY and CDR2 as FYNNEI. This CDR3 is CASSGSRDYGYTF. The CDR3 nucleotides are TGTGCCAGCAGTGGGAGCAGGGACTATGGCTACACCTTC. Full variable domain (remainder filled in from reference TRBV2 and TRBJ1-2): EPEVTQTPSHQVTQMGQEVILRCVPISNHLYFYWYRQILGQKVEFLVSFYNNEISEKSEIFDDQFSVERPDGSNFTLKIRSTKLEDSAMYFCASSGSRDYGYTFGSGTRLTVV.

V is TRBV24-1 and J is TRBJ2-3; D tentatively fits TRBD1 or TRBD2 (5 bases each). This CDR3 comprises 16 residues. The V gene's germline CDR1 is KGHDR and CDR2 SFDVKD. With 3 bases removed from V and 6 bases from J, the gap between germline ends came to 18 bases. CDR3 nucleotide sequence: TGTGCCACCAGTGATCCCCGGGACCCCTCGTTTGATACGCAGTATTTT. Translation gives CATSDPRDPSFDTQYF.

In this sample, this clonotype turned up a few times. This chain links TRBV5-1 with TRBJ2-3, with D perhaps matching TRBD1 or TRBD2 (5 bases each). V was shortened by 6 bases and J by 4 bases, with 21 bases between the two germline ends. The CDR3 consists of 16 residues. Germline V lookup: CDR1 SGHRS, CDR2 YFSETQ. The CDR3 bases are TGCGCCAGCAACCTAGGACAAACCCGCGGGTCAGATACGCAGTATTTT. Translated, it gives CASNLGQTRGSDTQYF. Based on the CDR3 plus reference TRBV5-1 and TRBJ2-3, the full variable domain is KAGVTQTPRYLIKTRGQQVTLSCSPISGHRSVSWYQQTPGQGLQFLFEYFSETQRNKGNFPGRFSGRQFSNSRSEMNVSTLELGDSALYLCASNLGQTRGSDTQYFGPGTRLTVL.

The chain joins TRBV6-1 to TRBJ2-7, with D perhaps matching TRBD2 (6 bases). CDR1 is MNHNS and CDR2 is SASEGT in the germline V gene. CDR3 length: 14 residues. Trimming took off 3 bases at V and 3 bases at J, with 12 bases between the two ends. The CDR3 region is CASSEDYSGYEQYF. CDR3 coding DNA: TGTGCCAGCAGTGAGGACTACTCAGGCTACGAGCAGTACTTC.

Concerning this clonotype itself: Since a much larger clone is just one base distant, this may be a read error. The rearrangement joins TRBV13 to TRBJ2-7; possible D gene TRBD1, 6 bases. CDR1 is PRHDT and CDR2 is FYEKMQ in the germline V gene (reference sequence). The CDR3 totals 15 residues. Between the trimmed V and J ends, which lost 3 bases and 6 bases, there was a span of 18 bases. The CDR3 bases are TGTGCCAGCAGCTTCGCACAGGGAAGTGAAGGCGAGCAGTACTTC. Encoded protein: CASSFAQGSEGEQYF. The full variable domain, its missing parts supplied by reference TRBV13 and TRBJ2-7, is AAGVIQSPRHLIKEKRETATLKCYPIPRHDTVYWYQQGPGQDPQFLISFYEKMQSDKGSIPDRFSAQQFSDYHSELNMSSLELGDSALYFCASSFAQGSEGEQYFGPGTRLTVT.

The sample holds a few counts of this clonotype. The chain combines TRBV3-1 with TRBJ2-7, with TRBD1 identical over 11 bases. Germline assignment: CDR1 LGHDT and CDR2 YNNKEL (reference sequence). The CDR3 covers 14 residues. V dropped 5 bases and J dropped 5; count of bases not matched to a gene: 5. The DNA of the CDR3 is TGTGCCAGCAGCGGACAGGGGGCGCGGGACGAGCAGTACTTC. It codes for CASSGQGARDEQYF.

V and J are TRBV20-1 and TRBJ2-3, with 10 bases that match TRBD2. V was clipped by 5 bases and J by 2 bases; unmatched bases: 7. Germline V gene data show CDR1 as DFQATT and CDR2 as SNEGSKA (reference sequence). This CDR3 spans 15 amino acids. CDR3 protein: CSAAKLAGNTDTQYF. CDR3 nucleotides: TGCAGTGCTGCAAAACTAGCGGGAAACACAGATACGCAGTATTTT.

This clonotype turned up a few times. J is TRBJ2-3 and V is TRBV5-1, with a weak D call TRBD1 (5 bases). The CDR3 sequence is 16 residues long. Trimming took 1 base from V and 2 from J, leaving 14 bases between them. Per the germline V gene, CDR1 is SGHRS and CDR2 is YFSETQ. CDR3 coding DNA: TGCGCCAGCAGCTTGTCACTGGACACCTACACAGATACGCAGTATTTT. Its protein is CASSLSLDTYTDTQYF.

This clonotype came up a few times. The V call is TRBV4-3, the J call TRBJ2-2; possibly TRBD2 for D (6 bases). Germline V gene data show CDR1 as LGHNA and CDR2 as YSLEER. CDR3 size: 19 residues. With 4 bases removed from V and 7 bases from J, the gap between germline ends came to 28 bases. CDR3: CASSRYAKPPGGGIGELFF. DNA for the CDR3: TGCGCCAGCAGCCGCTACGCAAAACCCCCGGGCGGAGGGATCGGGGAGCTGTTTTTT.

This clonotype was detected a few times. The gene calls are TRBV7-2 and TRBJ1-5; TRBD1 is a possible D gene (6 bases). CDR3 length: 17 amino acids. V was trimmed by 2 bases and J by 0 bases, leaving 14 bases between them. Germline V gives CDR1 SGHTA, CDR2 FQGNSA. The DNA of the CDR3 is TGTGCCAGCAGCTTATACTCCTCAGGGGCTAGCAATCAGCCCCAGCATTTT. It translates to CASSLYSSGASNQPQHF.

The J gene is TRBJ2-3, the V gene TRBV5-1; TRBD1 matches 7 bases. The germline V gene has CDR1 SGHRS and CDR2 YFSETQ. The CDR3 totals 16 residues. With V trimmed by 3 bases and J by 2 bases, 9 bases remained unmatched. The CDR3 DNA sequence: TGCGCCAGCAGCTCCTCGGGACAGCCTCTCACAGATACGCAGTATTTT. Protein: CASSSSGQPLTDTQYF.

This clonotype was seen a few times. The chain is built from TRBV5-1 and TRBJ2-5, with TRBD1 identical over 10 bases. The CDR3 spans 15 residues. V shed 0 bases and J 5 bases; nucleotides not matched to a gene: 4. Germline CDR1 reads SGHRS; CDR2 reads YFSETQ. Written as DNA, the CDR3 is TGCGCCAGCAGCTTGGCCTCGGACAGGGGGGAGACCCAGTACTTC. Its translation: CASSLASDRGETQYF.

The rearrangement joins TRBV4-3 to TRBJ2-3, with 10 bases aligning to TRBD2. There are 16 residues in the CDR3. The germline CDR1 and CDR2 sequences are LGHNA and YSLEER. With 3 bases clipped from V and 5 bases from J, the junction kept 8 bases outside the gene matches. The CDR3 is CASSHPQAGGRDTQYF. As DNA, the CDR3 is TGCGCCAGCAGCCACCCTCAAGCGGGAGGGAGAGATACGCAGTATTTT.

The chain recombines TRBV3-1 with TRBJ2-5, with D tentatively TRBD2 (7 bases). Germline lookup yields CDR1 LGHDT and CDR2 YNNKEL (reference sequence). V was trimmed by 4 bases and J by 3 bases, leaving 18 bases between them. The CDR3 runs 16 residues. In DNA form, the CDR3 reads TGTGCCAGCAGCCCCGACTCGGGGGGCTGGGAAGAGACCCAGTACTTC. Encoded protein: CASSPDSGGWEETQYF.

A few counts support this clonotype. The rearrangement links TRBV6-2 or TRBV6-3 to TRBJ2-7, with D maybe TRBD2 (6 bases). This CDR3 comprises 14 residues. Trimming left V 2 bases short and J 4 bases short, with 12 bases between. Germline V gene sequence: CDR1 MNHEY, CDR2 SVGEGT. The CDR3 is CASSYEGLGYEQYF. The CDR3, as DNA: TGTGCCAGCAGTTACGAGGGACTTGGGTACGAGCAGTACTTC.

This clonotype has only a few counts. The CDR3 is CASSPWGTSGGNEQYF. The DNA of the CDR3 is TGTGCCAGCTCACCCTGGGGGACTAGCGGAGGGAACGAGCAGTACTTC. This sequence joins TRBV18 and TRBJ2-7, with 11 bases aligning to TRBD2. Germline V lookup: CDR1 KGHSH, CDR2 LQKENI. V trimming: 3 bases; J trimming: 5 bases; junction bases outside the gene matches: 9. This CDR3 has 16 amino acids.

The chain links TRBV7-2 to TRBJ2-1, with D possibly matching TRBD2 (6 bases). This CDR3 has 14 residues. The V end was cut by 3 bases, the J end by 4 bases, with 10 bases between. In germline, CDR1 is SGHTA, CDR2 FQGNSA. CDR3 region: CASSFGAGYNEQFF. DNA for the CDR3: TGTGCCAGCAGCTTTGGAGCGGGTTACAATGAGCAGTTCTTC.

This clonotype appeared a few times. The rearrangement links TRBV12-3 or TRBV12-4 to TRBJ2-2, with 8 positions matching TRBD2. After removal of 5 bases from V and 1 base from J, the junction contained 6 bases not matched to a gene. This CDR3 spans 16 amino acids. The CDR3 DNA reads as TGTGCCAGCAGTACCAGCGGGAGCGGGAACACCGGGGAGCTGTTTTTT. It specifies CASSTSGSGNTGELFF.

This clonotype was picked up a small number of times. This rearrangement joins TRBV19 to TRBJ1-1; D remains unclear. The CDR3 loop spans 11 amino acids. Germline CDR1 LNHDA, CDR2 SQIVND (reference sequence). V shed 3 bases and J shed 11 bases, with 10 bases lying between them. This chain's CDR3 is CASSMLRWAFF. The CDR3 nucleotides are TGTGCCAGTAGTATGCTCAGGTGGGCTTTCTTT.